One sample yielded the 5 T cell receptor beta chains listed below, sequenced in a study of human T cells and chemical hapten exposure. Each CDR3 protein is one row after TCRdb ran MiXCR on the RACE reads. The sample holds around 200,000 distinct CDR3 sequences; just under 30% are singletons and the top ten take under 3%. Described time point: pre-sensitization, week 0. Treatment indicated: therapeutic diphenylcyclopropenone sensitization with weekly scalp DPC. The source material was whole blood, sampled in connection with sensitization to the hapten diphenylcyclopropenone (DPC). The receptor set was obtained from a woman aged 25 to 39 with alopecia areata. Some clones in this sample may be carry-over from other donors' samples.

This clonotype was counted only a few times. CDR3 DNA: TGTGCCAGCAGCTTTCGTTTCTGGGCCGGGGAGCTGTTTTTT. Its protein product is CASSFRFWAGELFF. V and J are TRBV7-6 and TRBJ2-2, with D unclear. The CDR3 runs to 14 residues. The germline V and J ends were trimmed by 3 bases and 6 bases, with 11 bases remaining between them. The germline gives CDR1 SGHVS, CDR2 FNYEAQ.

This clonotype was observed a handful of times. This chain joins TRBV4-2 and TRBJ1-1; a possible D gene is TRBD1 (5 bases). Germline loops: CDR1 LGHNA, CDR2 YNFKEQ. The ends were cut back, 1 base at V and 0 bases at J, with 12 bases in the middle. The CDR3 is 16 residues long. CDR3 sequence: CASSQVQAEMNTEAFF. CDR3 nucleotides: TGTGCCAGCAGCCAAGTACAGGCGGAGATGAACACTGAAGCTTTCTTT.

This clonotype has a handful of counts. The chain has TRBV20-1 and TRBJ2-1; 7 bases align to TRBD2. CDR1 DFQATT and CDR2 SNEGSKA come from the germline V gene (reference sequence). This CDR3 comprises 12 residues. With 5 bases clipped from V and 5 bases from J, the junction kept 3 bases outside the gene matches. The CDR3 here is CSAQGLNNEQFF. CDR3 coding DNA: TGCAGTGCTCAGGGACTAAACAATGAGCAGTTCTTC.

In its sample, this clonotype was seen a few times. This sequence joins TRBV7-9 and TRBJ2-3; 10 nucleotides line up with TRBD2. The ends lost 5 bases at V and 14 bases at J; junction bases unmatched: 7. Germline V gene sequence: CDR1 SEHNR, CDR2 FQNEAQ (reference sequence). CDR3 size: 12 residues. The CDR3 loop is CASSPGTSVGYF. The CDR3 bases are TGTGCCAGCAGCCCGGGGACTAGCGTCGGGTATTTT.

CDR3 nucleotide sequence: TGTGCCAGCAGTTTAACTCGGGGTGGGGGTCTGTTTGAAGCTTTCTTT. The encoded protein is CASSLTRGGGLFEAFF. The chain couples TRBV28 to TRBJ1-1, with D possibly being TRBD1 (5 bases). The CDR3 has 16 residues. The ends were cut back, 2 bases at V and 7 bases at J, with 20 bases in the middle. Germline V gives CDR1 MDHEN, CDR2 SYDVKM.